Below, 29 T cell receptor beta chains from the same sample are listed, as sequenced in a study of OX40 agonist ivuxolimab in advanced cancers. TCRdb's table, derived via immunoSEQ multiplex PCR, lists solely in-frame clones and lacks some. The sample shows 30,000 to 35,000 clones, approximately 90% of them seen only once. The sample in question was CD4+ or CD8+ T cells sorted from blood, obtained in a trial of the OX40 agonist ivuxolimab. The receptors were gathered from an adult with an advanced solid tumor such as melanoma, head and neck, liver or kidney cancer.

The rearrangement uses TRBV7-9 and TRBJ1-2, with D possibly matching TRBD1 (6 bases). The CDR3 is 13 amino acids. With 6 bases removed from V and 8 bases from J, the gap between germline ends came to 16 bases. Germline V CDR1 and CDR2: SEHNR, FQNEAQ (reference sequence). The DNA of the CDR3 is TGTGCCAGCAGACTAGGACAGCAGGAGGGCTACACCTTC. Protein sequence: CASRLGQQEGYTF.

The CDR3 loop is CASSQASVGVSETQYF. CDR3 DNA: TGTGCCAGCAGCCAAGCATCGGTTGGGGTGTCGGAGACCCAGTACTTC. This chain joins TRBV7-9 and TRBJ2-5; D is unresolved. CDR1 is SEHNR, CDR2 FQNEAQ, per germline (reference sequence). The CDR3 spans 16 residues. V shed 5 bases and J shed 5 bases, with 21 bases lying between them.

The chain recombines TRBV2 with TRBJ2-6; a possible D gene is TRBD1 (5 bases). Germline V lookup: CDR1 SNHLY, CDR2 FYNNEI. This CDR3 is built from 17 residues. V shed 1 base and J shed 1 base, with 11 bases lying between them. Here the CDR3 reads CASSEVQGLSGANVLTF. The CDR3 DNA follows: TGTGCCAGCAGTGAAGTTCAGGGTCTTTCTGGGGCCAACGTCCTGACTTTC.

About this clone: A read error may account for a junction end that differs from germline. V and J are TRBV6-5 and TRBJ1-5; D gene unclear. CDR1 is MNHEY, CDR2 SVGAGI, per germline. The CDR3 consists of 13 residues. The CDR3 loop reads CASSYIRDQPQHF. In DNA, the CDR3 is TGTGCCAGCAGTTATATAAGAGATCAACCCCAGCATTTT.

This chain links TRBV5-4 with TRBJ1-2, with 7 bases aligning to TRBD1. With V trimmed by 2 bases and J by 8 bases, 9 bases remained unmatched. The CDR3 has 14 residues. Germline CDR1 is SGHNT and CDR2 is YYREEE (reference sequence). The CDR3 reads CASSLQGGGGGYTF. In nucleotides, the CDR3 is TGTGCCAGCAGCTTACAAGGGGGCGGTGGCGGCTACACCTTC. Using reference TRBV5-4 and TRBJ1-2 for the parts outside the CDR3, the full variable domain is ETGVTQSPTHLIKTRGQQVTLRCSSQSGHNTVSWYQQALGQGPQFIFQYYREEENGRGNFPPRFSGLQFPNYSSELNVNALELDDSALYLCASSLQGGGGGYTFGSGTRLTVV.

This chain uses TRBV11-2 with TRBJ2-7, with 10 positions matching TRBD2. Trimming at V came to 5 bases and at J to 6 bases, leaving 4 bases not matched to a gene. Germline V gives CDR1 SGHAT, CDR2 FQNNGV. This CDR3 is 13 amino acids long. For the CDR3, the DNA is TGTGCCAGCAGCCCGTCTAGCGGGAGCGAGCAGTACTTC. As protein: CASSPSSGSEQYF.

This chain links TRBV28 with TRBJ2-1; the D is unclear. Germline-derived CDR1 and CDR2 are MDHEN and SYDVKM. The V and J ends lost 6 bases and 5 bases respectively, with 17 bases between them. This CDR3 contains 15 residues. The CDR3 coding sequence is TGTGCCAGCAGCTTCCCCGTCGGGTTTCACAATGAGCAGTTCTTC. Protein sequence: CASSFPVGFHNEQFF.

This clone is labeled medium-sized. The V and J genes are TRBV11-2 and TRBJ2-7; TRBD2 might be the D (6 bases). The V end was cut by 6 bases, the J end by 5 bases, with 14 bases between. From germline, CDR1 is SGHAT and CDR2 FQNNGV. The CDR3 contains 13 residues. The CDR3 protein is CASSLSSVHEQYF. The CDR3 region has the DNA TGTGCCAGCAGTCTATCTAGCGTACACGAGCAGTACTTC. Using reference TRBV11-2 and TRBJ2-7 for the parts outside the CDR3, the full variable domain is EAGVAQSPRYKIIEKRQSVAFWCNPISGHATLYWYQQILGQGPKLLIQFQNNGVVDDSQLPKDRFSAERLKGVDSTLKIQPAKLEDSAVYLCASSLSSVHEQYFGPGTRLTVT.

The chain has TRBV7-6 and TRBJ2-5, with D perhaps TRBD1 (5 bases). The end of the DNA fits TRBJ2-7 better, so the J call may be wrong. The CDR3 spans 16 residues. CDR1 SGHVS and CDR2 FNYEAQ come from the germline V gene. This CDR3 is CASSLTSPDTDYEQYF. CDR3 coding DNA: TGTGCCAGCAGCTTAACAAGTCCGGACACGGACTACGAGCAGTACTTC.

The V call is TRBV11-2, the J call TRBJ2-4; 12 nucleotides align to TRBD2. Germline V gives CDR1 SGHAT, CDR2 FQNNGV. The CDR3 totals 17 residues. Trimming cost V 5 bases and J 5 bases; bases outside gene matches: 10. CDR3 sequence reads: CASSLNGGLAGENIQYF. The CDR3 nucleotides read TGTGCCAGCAGCCTCAACGGGGGACTAGCGGGTGAAAACATTCAGTACTTC.

The V call is TRBV6-5, the J call TRBJ2-7, with no clear D. V lost 6 bases, J lost 2 bases, and 17 bases lay in between. CDR3 size: 15 residues. CDR1 and CDR2 from the germline V gene are MNHEY and SVGAGI. The CDR3 nucleotides read TGTGCCAGCAGCTGGACGGATCTATCCCCCTACGAGCAGTACTTC. Residues: CASSWTDLSPYEQYF.

This chain joins TRBV7-9 and TRBJ2-4; D gene ambiguous. This CDR3 comprises 15 residues. V dropped 1 base and J dropped 8 bases, with 15 bases sitting between them. Looked up from germline, CDR1 is SEHNR and CDR2 is FQNEAQ (reference sequence). The CDR3 nucleotides read TGTGCCAGCAGCTTAGTAGCTAGTCCCGAGGACATTCAGTACTTC. It codes for CASSLVASPEDIQYF.

This clone was counted once. CDR3 bases: TGTGCCAGTAGTACCTCAGCCCGCGGATACTATGGCTACACCTTC. Translating it yields CASSTSARGYYGYTF. The rearrangement joins TRBV19 to TRBJ1-2, with no clear D. The CDR3 spans 15 residues. CDR1 LNHDA and CDR2 SQIVND come from the germline V gene (reference sequence). V dropped 4 bases and J dropped 3 bases, with 15 bases sitting between them.

The rearrangement links TRBV29-1 to TRBJ2-3; D might be TRBD2 (6 bases). This CDR3 region has 17 residues. Germline V gene lookup returns CDR1 SQVTM and CDR2 ANQGSEA. V lost 0 bases, J lost 2 bases, and 18 bases lay in between. The CDR3 sequence is CSVEDRVRGLLTDTQYF. CDR3 DNA sequence: TGCAGCGTTGAAGATCGGGTCCGTGGACTACTCACAGATACGCAGTATTTT.

This clone was recorded a few times. The rearrangement links TRBV6-4 to TRBJ2-3; 7 nucleotides align to TRBD1. The CDR3 is 16 residues long. Germline CDR1 and CDR2: MRHNA and SNTAGT. J was trimmed by 4 bases and V by 6 bases; bases with no gene match: 13. CDR3 residues: CASSEGAGDDADTQYF. As DNA, the CDR3 is TGTGCCAGCAGCGAGGGGGCAGGGGATGATGCAGATACGCAGTATTTT.

The rearrangement uses TRBV9 and TRBJ2-7; the D call may be TRBD1 or TRBD2 (6 bases each). The CDR3 length is 14 residues. Germline V gene lookup returns CDR1 SGDLS and CDR2 YYNGEE. The V end lost 6 bases, the J end lost 1 base, and 14 bases lay between the germline ends. Here the CDR3 reads CASTGGTESYEQYF. The CDR3 bases are TGTGCCAGCACCGGGGGCACAGAGTCCTACGAGCAGTACTTC.

V is TRBV6-4 and J is TRBJ2-3; 13 nucleotides align to TRBD2. J lost 5 bases, V lost 6 bases, and 5 bases had no gene match. The CDR3 is 15 amino acids. Germline assignment: CDR1 MRHNA and CDR2 SNTAGT. The CDR3 DNA follows: TGTGCCAGCAGCCGGACTAGCGGGAGTCAAGATACGCAGTATTTT. Translating gives CASSRTSGSQDTQYF.

This chain connects TRBV27 to TRBJ1-4, with TRBD1 matching 8 bases. Per germline, CDR1 MNHEY and CDR2 SMNVEV (reference sequence). The junction had 1 base not matched to a gene; V was cut back by 3 bases and J by 10 bases. The CDR3 has 12 residues. The CDR3 region has the DNA TGTGCCAGCAGTTTCGGACAGGGAAAACTGTTTTTT. It specifies CASSFGQGKLFF. Complete variable domain (other parts from reference TRBV27 and TRBJ1-4): EAQVTQNPRYLITVTGKKLTVTCSQNMNHEYMSWYRQDPGLGLRQIYYSMNVEVTDKGDVPEGYKVSRKEKRNFPLILESPSPNQTSLYFCASSFGQGKLFFGSGTQLSVL.

V is TRBV27 and J is TRBJ1-1; D is possibly TRBD1 (5 bases). This CDR3 is built from 13 residues. Germline V gene sequence: CDR1 MNHEY, CDR2 SMNVEV (reference sequence). Trimming removed 1 base from V and 4 bases from J, with 7 bases in between. CDR3 protein: CASSLWGSTEAFF. The CDR3 nucleotides read TGTGCCAGCAGTTTATGGGGGAGCACTGAAGCTTTCTTT.

V is TRBV5-4 and J is TRBJ2-3, with 8 bases matching TRBD2. The CDR3 contains 15 residues. CDR1 is SGHNT and CDR2 is YYREEE in the germline V gene (reference sequence). V was pared by 4 bases and J by 4 bases, with 8 bases of the junction left unmatched. CDR3 DNA: TGTGCCAGCAGCCCCAGCGGGAGCCCGGCAGATACGCAGTATTTT. It yields the protein CASSPSGSPADTQYF.

The rearrangement joins TRBV7-2 to TRBJ2-2; TRBD2 matches 11 bases. The CDR3 has 18 amino acids. Germline V gene lookup returns CDR1 SGHTA and CDR2 FQGNSA. The trim removed 0 bases at V and 4 bases at J, leaving 7 bases unmatched. CDR3 DNA sequence: TGTGCCAGCAGCTTAGCAAGGCCGACTAGCGGGATCACCGGGGAGCTGTTTTTT. Protein sequence: CASSLARPTSGITGELFF.

This chain uses TRBV7-9 with TRBJ2-3, with D possibly matching TRBD2 (5 bases). V lost 5 bases to trimming and J lost 0 bases, with 12 bases between them. Germline CDR1 SEHNR, CDR2 FQNEAQ (reference sequence). The CDR3 totals 15 residues. The CDR3 here is CASSRWETSTDTQYF. The CDR3, as DNA: TGTGCCAGCAGCCGATGGGAGACTAGCACAGATACGCAGTATTTT.

V gene TRBV4-3 combines with J gene TRBJ2-7; TRBD2 matches at 7 bases. The CDR3 extends over 17 amino acids. Germline CDR1 LGHNA, CDR2 YSLEER. The J segment lost 5 bases and the V segment lost 1 base, leaving 14 bases of the junction unmatched. The CDR3 reads CASSQGRYKTSPHEQYF. In nucleotides, the CDR3 is TGCGCCAGCAGCCAAGGGAGATATAAGACTAGCCCCCACGAGCAGTACTTC.

This chain joins TRBV28 and TRBJ2-3; TRBD2 agrees at 7 bases. Germline V gene data show CDR1 as MDHEN and CDR2 as SYDVKM. After removal of 3 bases from V and 2 bases from J, the junction contained 8 bases not matched to a gene. This CDR3 is built from 16 residues. In DNA form, the CDR3 reads TGTGCCAGCAGTTTGGGAGCGGGGCTTTTCACAGATACGCAGTATTTT. It yields the protein CASSLGAGLFTDTQYF.

This clone showed up just once. The J gene is TRBJ2-1, the V gene TRBV13, with TRBD2 matching over 8 bases. Germline trimming cut 5 bases from V and 1 base from J; bases unmatched to any gene: 4. Germline V CDR1 and CDR2: PRHDT, FYEKMQ (reference sequence). The CDR3 totals 15 residues. The CDR3 loop reads CASSKREHSYNEQFF. The CDR3 DNA reads as TGTGCCAGCAGCAAGCGGGAGCATTCCTACAATGAGCAGTTCTTC.

The chain is built from TRBV7-9 and TRBJ2-3, with D possibly being TRBD2 (5 bases). There are 13 residues in the CDR3. V dropped 5 bases and J dropped 5 bases, with 11 bases sitting between them. CDR1 and CDR2 (germline): SEHNR, FQNEAQ (reference sequence). CDR3 DNA: TGTGCCAGCAGCACGTGGACTGGAGATACGCAGTATTTT. This encodes CASSTWTGDTQYF.

Details on this clone: A read error likely explains this, since a far larger clone differs by one base. The V gene is TRBV27, the J gene TRBJ1-2; no clear D. Germline assignment: CDR1 MNHEY and CDR2 SMNVEV (reference sequence). The CDR3 runs 15 residues. CDR3 protein: CASCLSRGLLNGYTF. In DNA, the CDR3 is TGTGCCAGCTGTTTATCGAGAGGGCTCCTCAATGGCTACACCTTC.

This clone came up a few times. The rearrangement uses TRBV6-4 and TRBJ2-3; the match to TRBD2 covers 13 bases. CDR3 length: 15 amino acids. Germline loops: CDR1 MRHNA, CDR2 SNTAGT. The trim removed 6 bases at V and 5 bases at J, leaving 5 bases unmatched. The CDR3 bases are TGTGCCAGCAGCGGACTAGCGGGAGAAGGAGATACGCAGTATTTT. This encodes CASSGLAGEGDTQYF.

The chain employs TRBV7-9 and TRBJ2-3; D remains ambiguous. The CDR3 is 13 residues long. The ends were cut back, 2 bases at V and 1 base at J, with 4 bases in the middle. Germline loops: CDR1 SEHNR, CDR2 FQNEAQ (reference sequence). CDR3 in amino acids: CASSLPGTDTQYF. DNA for the CDR3: TGTGCCAGCAGCTTACCGGGCACAGATACGCAGTATTTT.